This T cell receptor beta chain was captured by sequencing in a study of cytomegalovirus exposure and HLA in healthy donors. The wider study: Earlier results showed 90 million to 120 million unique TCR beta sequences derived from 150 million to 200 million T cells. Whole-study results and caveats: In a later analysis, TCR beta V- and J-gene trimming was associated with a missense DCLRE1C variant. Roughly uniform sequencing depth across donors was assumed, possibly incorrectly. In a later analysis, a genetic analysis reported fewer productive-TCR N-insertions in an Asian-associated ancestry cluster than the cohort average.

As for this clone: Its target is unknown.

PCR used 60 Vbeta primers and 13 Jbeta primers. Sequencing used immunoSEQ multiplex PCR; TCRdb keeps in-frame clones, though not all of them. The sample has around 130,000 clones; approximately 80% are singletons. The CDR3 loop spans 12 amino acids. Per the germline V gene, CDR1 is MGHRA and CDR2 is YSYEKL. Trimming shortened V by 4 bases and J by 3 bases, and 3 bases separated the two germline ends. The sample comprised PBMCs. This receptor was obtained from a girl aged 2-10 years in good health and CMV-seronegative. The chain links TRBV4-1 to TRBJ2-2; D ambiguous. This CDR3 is CASSPYTGELFF. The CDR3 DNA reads TGCGCCAGCAGCCCCTACACCGGGGAGCTGTTTTTT.